The 4 T cell receptor beta chains listed next were all sequenced from one sample in a study of T cell responses to AZD1222 COVID-19 vaccine. Assay: immunoSEQ multiplex PCR; the TCRdb copy retains only in-frame clones and omits some. The sample consists of some 140,000 clones, 93% of them appearing once. The sequencing used peripheral blood, collected on day 0 of AZD1222 vaccination. All receptors derive from an adult in good health.

V usage is TRBV29-1 and J usage is TRBJ1-4; no firm D call. The CDR3 loop spans 11 amino acids. Trimming took 5 bases from V and 5 from J, leaving 6 bases between them. Per the germline V gene, CDR1 is SQVTM and CDR2 is ANQGSEA. The CDR3: CSVRVNEKLFF. The CDR3, as DNA: TGCAGCGTTCGGGTAAATGAAAAACTGTTTTTT.

This chain joins TRBV6-5 and TRBJ1-2, with 8 nucleotides matching TRBD1. J was trimmed by 8 bases and V by 2 bases; bases with no gene match: 10. The CDR3 is 15 residues long. Germline assignment: CDR1 MNHEY and CDR2 SVGAGI. The CDR3 reads CASSYAGQGAQGYTF. CDR3 sequence (DNA): TGTGCCAGCAGTTACGCGGGCCAGGGGGCGCAGGGCTACACCTTC.

This sequence joins TRBV7-9 and TRBJ2-7; D is undetermined. The V gene's germline CDR1 is SEHNR and CDR2 FQNEAQ (reference sequence). The CDR3 has 13 residues. Trimming stripped 4 bases from V and 9 bases from J, with 16 bases between. The CDR3 here is CASSSADGFGQYF. The CDR3 nucleotides are TGTGCCAGCAGCTCGGCAGATGGTTTCGGGCAGTACTTC.

The V and J genes are TRBV11-2 and TRBJ1-2, with 8 bases fitting TRBD1. The CDR3 has 15 amino acids. Germline loops: CDR1 SGHAT, CDR2 FQNNGV. J gave up 4 bases and V 1 base, and 5 bases lay outside the gene matches. The CDR3 protein is CASSLARGRGYGYTF. CDR3 sequence (DNA): TGTGCCAGCAGCTTAGCCAGGGGGCGCGGCTATGGCTACACCTTC.